This TCR beta chain appears in the sequencing data of a study of T cell responses to AZD1222 COVID-19 vaccine (dated by TCRdb to the early 2020s). Study-wide context: AZD1222 recipients whose second dose came at about 4 weeks and those whose second dose came at about 12 weeks were combined into one group, since spike-specific TCR depth and breadth did not differ between the two schedules. A total of over 230 trial participants underwent TCR sequencing, of whom about 210 had received two doses of AZD1222 and 26 had received two doses of the MenACWY control vaccine. Trial participants were enrolled by age into 18-55, 56-69 and 70-plus year subgroups, with about 150, 27 and 61 TCR-sequenced participants respectively.

Broad study findings and their caveats: Conclusions about previously exposed vaccinees were limited because only a handful of AZD1222 recipients were SARS-CoV-2 seropositive at baseline. Participants were mostly white British, with more females than males. The authors suggested clonal diversity may have been underestimated. After two AZD1222 doses, spike-specific TCR breadth and depth were significantly higher than at day 0 and than in MenACWY recipients. Reportedly, close to half of the unique spike-specific TCRs recognized epitopes lying outside the regions that are mutated in the B.1.351 and B.1.1.7 variants. Vaccine-associated CD4 TCRs spanned the whole spike protein, with dominant responses in regions 160-218 and 743-854. Because no samples from the day 14 peak response were available, repertoires could be characterized only after the peak T cell response. The 56-69-year group was small, and its depth increase did not reach significance, likely because of low power.

The time point label on this specimen signifies: baseline before first vaccination. The vaccinee samples were drawn from two UK trials, COV001 and COV002, one of which was a single-blind randomized controlled phase 2/3 trial testing AZD1222 (ChAdOx1 nCoV-19) in healthy adults. For TCRbeta chain sequencing, PBMC samples were collected from trial participants at day 0 and at day 28 after the second dose. The CDR3 holds 14 amino acids from the cysteine to the phenylalanine. Just CDR3 DNA is preserved here, 42 bases in frame from base 1. V and J lose 4 bases and 1 base, and a span of 9 bases separates them. Based on the germline V gene, the CDR1 and CDR2 sequences are SGHRS and YFSETQ. The CDR3 regions of human TCRbeta chains were subjected to immunosequencing. From the authors' description of their analysis: TCRs in the repertoires were compared against a reference library of SARS-CoV-2-specific TCRs that had been generated with the MIRA antigen-specificity platform. Breadth meant the fraction of unique TCRs that were SARS-CoV-2-associated, whereas depth meant the fraction of total T cells that were SARS-CoV-2-associated. Using the MIRA data, every spike-specific TCR was mapped to the spike region that the TCR reacted to and assigned to either a CD4 or a CD8 class. Log10-transformed breadth and depth values were compared by one-way ANOVA with Sidak's multiple comparisons tests. Entries here come from immuneACCESS through TCRdb and include only in-frame sequences with V and J called. Some clones fail to appear in such tables; in the studies checked, an unresolved V gene covers under half of the shortfall, and the cause of the remainder is unknown. V, J and clone size are those of that table, while D and trimming were read from the DNA. The sample records about 140,000 clones, roughly 92% of which are singletons. The top ten hold 1.7% of the sample.

About this clone itself: Its antigen remains unidentified. Base quality data are lacking; no much larger clone is found one base away.

The sample was peripheral blood, taken on day 0 of AZD1222 vaccination. This receptor chain uses TRBV5-1 and TRBJ2-1, with the identity of the D gene unclear. This TCR was sampled from an adult in good health. The CDR3 sequence is CASSSDTSYNEQFF. The bases read TGCGCCAGCAGCAGCGATACTTCCTACAATGAGCAGTTCTTC.